One sample yielded the 15 T cell receptor beta chains listed below, sequenced in a study of Ad26.COV2.S vaccination and SARS-CoV-2 variants. Using immunoSEQ multiplex PCR, the repertoire was profiled, and TCRdb retains in-frame clones only, with some absent. The profile shows under 250,000 clones, about 83% of them singletons. Treatment given: over 15 received Ad26.COV2.S at low or high dose, single or two shots; about 5 received placebo; per-sample allocation not given. The study sampled participants on day 63 after the first vaccine or placebo injection. This specimen consisted of peripheral blood, obtained in a trial of Ad26.COV2.S vaccine versus placebo. These receptors came from a person between 18 and 65 years old who received the Ad26.COV2.S COVID-19 vaccine or a placebo.

The chain recombines TRBV7-3 with TRBJ1-2; D not resolved. Trimming stripped 2 bases from V and 1 base from J, with 5 bases between. The CDR3 length is 13 residues. CDR1 SGHTA and CDR2 FQGTGA come from the germline V gene. In DNA, the CDR3 is TGTGCCAGCAGCTTAGCGTGTAACTATGGCTACACCTTC. Its translation is CASSLACNYGYTF.

The chain has TRBV15 and TRBJ1-2; a weak D match, TRBD1 (5 bases). Germline V gives CDR1 LNHNV, CDR2 YYDKDF (reference sequence). The CDR3 contains 15 residues. V shed 3 bases and J shed 5 bases, with 16 bases lying between them. The CDR3 DNA sequence: TGTGCCACCAGCAGTATATTGGACACCTTATATGGCTACACCTTC. It specifies CATSSILDTLYGYTF.

This clone appeared many times. The rearrangement joins TRBV19 to TRBJ1-1; TRBD1 is a possible D gene (5 bases). Per the germline V gene, CDR1 is LNHDA and CDR2 is SQIVND (reference sequence). Trimming shortened V by 3 bases and J by 1 base, and 9 bases separated the two germline ends. The CDR3 loop spans 14 amino acids. CDR3 nucleotides: TGTGCCAGTAGTATCCGCCAGGGGAACACTGAAGCTTTCTTT. This sequence encodes CASSIRQGNTEAFF.

This chain joins TRBV4-1 and TRBJ1-2, with TRBD1 matching over 11 bases. Per germline, CDR1 MGHRA and CDR2 YSYEKL. V shed 5 bases and J 4 bases; nucleotides not matched to a gene: 6. The CDR3 is made up of 15 amino acids. The CDR3, as DNA: TGCGCCAGCAGCGAGATGGGACAGGGGGGCTATGGCTACACCTTC. This gives the protein CASSEMGQGGYGYTF.

The chain uses TRBV12-5 and TRBJ2-2; D perhaps matches TRBD1 (6 bases). The CDR3 is 17 residues long. Trimming stripped 2 bases from V and 3 bases from J, with 16 bases between. Germline lookup yields CDR1 LGHNT and CDR2 FRNRAP. CDR3 bases: TGTGCTAGTGGTTTGCTCGGGCAGGGGATCGACACCGGGGAGCTGTTTTTT. It encodes CASGLLGQGIDTGELFF.

About this clone: The identical CDR3 is also encoded by other nucleotide sequences in the sample. This sequence joins TRBV18 and TRBJ2-2, with unresolved D. V was pared by 3 bases and J by 2 bases, with 4 bases between. Germline V gives CDR1 KGHSH, CDR2 LQKENI. This CDR3 contains 13 residues. CDR3 region: CASSPSNTGELFF. The CDR3 nucleotides read TGTGCCAGCTCACCCTCTAACACCGGGGAGCTGTTTTTT.

The chain employs TRBV7-9 and TRBJ2-1; D uncertain. V was pared by 3 bases and J by 9 bases, with 18 bases between. The germline gives CDR1 SEHNR, CDR2 FQNEAQ (reference sequence). The CDR3 covers 15 residues. Written as DNA, the CDR3 is TGTGCCAGCAGCTTTCCTAGTTGGGATCAAGCTGAGCAGTTCTTC. Its translation: CASSFPSWDQAEQFF.

The chain recombines TRBV7-9 with TRBJ2-3; tentatively, D is TRBD2 (5 bases). CDR3 length: 14 residues. Trimming pared 3 bases from V and 3 bases from J, leaving 10 bases between. Looked up from germline, CDR1 is SEHNR and CDR2 is FQNEAQ (reference sequence). CDR3 amino acids: CASSFTRRTDTQYF. CDR3 DNA: TGTGCCAGCAGCTTCACTAGGAGGACAGATACGCAGTATTTT.

This sequence joins TRBV5-1 and TRBJ2-3; TRBD1 matches 7 bases. Germline CDR1 SGHRS, CDR2 YFSETQ. This CDR3 region has 14 residues. Trimming removed 3 bases from V and 4 bases from J; junction bases left unmatched: 5. The CDR3 bases are TGCGCCAGCAGCTCGGGACAGCCGGCAGATACGCAGTATTTT. Protein sequence: CASSSGQPADTQYF. Variable domain in full (rest from reference TRBV5-1 and TRBJ2-3): KAGVTQTPRYLIKTRGQQVTLSCSPISGHRSVSWYQQTPGQGLQFLFEYFSETQRNKGNFPGRFSGRQFSNSRSEMNVSTLELGDSALYLCASSSGQPADTQYFGPGTRLTVL.

The rearrangement uses TRBV19 and TRBJ2-7; D possibly corresponds to TRBD1 (5 bases). Germline V gives CDR1 LNHDA, CDR2 SQIVND (reference sequence). This CDR3 spans 15 amino acids. Trimming took off 0 bases at V and 2 bases at J, with 11 bases between the two ends. CDR3 residues: CASSIDLGLTYEQYF. Here the CDR3 DNA reads TGTGCCAGTAGTATAGATCTGGGGCTTACCTACGAGCAGTACTTC.

A single count supports this clone. The chain has TRBV5-1 and TRBJ2-3; D is undetermined. The V gene's germline CDR1 is SGHRS and CDR2 YFSETQ. V lost 0 bases and J 2 bases, leaving 7 bases between the germline ends. There are 14 residues in the CDR3. The CDR3 DNA reads as TGCGCCAGCAGCTTGGGCGCCAACACAGATACGCAGTATTTT. Its protein is CASSLGANTDTQYF.

This chain joins TRBV6-2 or TRBV6-3 and TRBJ2-7; 14 bases are a match to TRBD2. This CDR3 is built from 17 residues. J gave up 1 base and V 8 bases, and 10 bases lay outside the gene matches. Germline CDR1 MNHEY, CDR2 SVGEGT. The DNA of the CDR3 is TGTGCCAGCCGCCGGGGGACTAGCGGGGGACGATCCTACGAGCAGTACGTC. Translation: CASRRGTSGGRSYEQYV.

The V and J genes are TRBV15 and TRBJ2-7; 7 bases are a match to TRBD2. Germline V lookup: CDR1 LNHNV, CDR2 YYDKDF (reference sequence). J gave up 2 bases and V 0 bases, and 7 bases lay outside the gene matches. The CDR3 totals 16 residues. CDR3 nucleotide sequence: TGTGCCACCAGCAGAGATTGGGGGGGGGACCCCTACGAGCAGTACGTC. It specifies CATSRDWGGDPYEQYV.

This chain uses TRBV19 with TRBJ1-3; D gene uncertain. This CDR3 is 13 amino acids long. Germline CDR1 is LNHDA and CDR2 is SQIVND (reference sequence). Deletions cut 0 bases from V and 4 bases from J, with 4 bases between. This chain's CDR3 is CASSIEEGNTIYF. The CDR3 DNA follows: TGTGCCAGTAGTATAGAAGAAGGAAACACCATATATTTT.

This clone was found a few times. This chain joins TRBV18 and TRBJ1-2; no clear D. Trimming pared 3 bases from V and 6 bases from J, leaving 11 bases between. The CDR3 runs 13 residues. CDR1 is KGHSH, CDR2 LQKENI, per germline. The CDR3 here is CASSPSREDGYTF. The CDR3 coding sequence is TGTGCCAGCTCACCGTCCAGAGAGGATGGCTACACCTTC.